A selection of T cell receptor beta chains follows, all from one sample in a study of T-cell reconstitution after alpha-beta-depleted transplantation in children. Each CDR3 protein gets one entry after TCRdb re-called the PCR reads with MiXCR. Counted here are 200,000 to 250,000 distinct CDR3 sequences, 20% to 30% occurring once; the ten biggest clones make up under 5.5%. The starting material was PBMCs, mostly from graft donor cells, obtained 360 days after TCRalphabeta/CD19-depleted stem cell transplant. These receptors were taken from a female patient aged 2-10 years who had a stem cell transplant for congenital amegakaryocytic thrombocytopenia, so the T cells may come from the graft donor. CDR3s include the opening cysteine and the closing phenylalanine or tryptophan. A D gene is named only where the DNA matches it firmly. Some rows have no size entry. The others give once, few or many, or a class for an expanded clone.

>TRBD1|few|TRBV28|TRBJ1-2
TGTGCCAGCAGTTACGGGACAGGGAACTATGGCTACACCTTC
CASSYGTGNYGYTF
>TRBD2|.|TRBV20-1|TRBJ2-3
TGCAGTGCTACGCGACCCTGGGGACTAGCGGGGGGAACAGATACGCAGTATTTT
CSATRPWGLAGGTDTQYF
>TRBD2|few|TRBV10-3|TRBJ2-2
TGTGCCTTATCACCGGGACTAGCCCTGAACACCGGGGAGCTGTTTTTT
CALSPGLALNTGELFF
>.|few|TRBV12-3/TRBV12-4|TRBJ2-1
TGTGCCAGCACCAAAAGAGGACCCCTGCAAACTCACCGAGGCAACTTC
CASTKRGPLQTHRGNF
>.|few|TRBV28|TRBJ1-6
TGTGCCAGCATGCCGACCAACTCTCTACTTTCACCCCTCCACTTT
CASMPTNSLLSPLHF
>TRBD2|.|TRBV4-1|TRBJ2-1
TGCGCCAGCAGCCAAGAAGGGACCGGGACTAAGCAGTTCTTC
CASSQEGTGTKQFF
>TRBD1|.|TRBV6-2/TRBV6-3|TRBJ2-2
TGTGGAGGGACAGGGGTTGCCACCGGGGAGCTGTTTTTT
CGGTGVATGELFF
>.|once|TRBV30|TRBJ2-1
TGTGCCTGGAGGACGGACCTTTACAATGAGCAGTTCTTC
CAWRTDLYNEQFF
>.|few|TRBV7-9|TRBJ1-2
TGTGCCAGCAGCTTAAATGGCAGGGTGGATAAAGAGGGCTACACCTTC
CASSLNGRVDKEGYTF
>.|.|TRBV4-1|TRBJ2-7
TGCGCCAGCAGCCAAGTGGTCAGTTGGGAGCAGTACTTC
CASSQVVSWEQYF
>.|few|TRBV25-1|TRBJ2-5
TGTGCCAGCAGTCCTGGACATCTGGAGACCCAGTACTTC
CASSPGHLETQYF
>.|.|TRBV6-4|TRBJ1-1
TGTGCCAGCAGTCCGAGTATGAACACTGAAGCTTTCTTT
CASSPSMNTEAFF
>.|.|TRBV6-5|TRBJ1-1
TGTGCCAGCAGGATGGACAGCCATGCTTTCTTT
CASRMDSHAFF
>.|many|TRBV4-1|TRBJ2-4
TGCGCCAGCAGCCAAGTGGGACAACTAGCCAAAAACATTCAGTACTTC
CASSQVGQLAKNIQYF
>TRBD1|few|TRBV11-2|TRBJ2-7
TGTGCCAGCAGCCCCAACAGGGGTCCCTACGAGCAGTACTTC
CASSPNRGPYEQYF
>TRBD2|.|TRBV10-3|TRBJ2-7
TGTGCCATAAAGTCGTCGGGGGGTCTTGACGAGCAGTACTTC
CAIKSSGGLDEQYF
>.|few|TRBV19|TRBJ1-2
TGTGCCAGTAGTATCGACACCTATGGCTACACCTTC
CASSIDTYGYTF
>.|.|TRBV4-2|TRBJ2-2
TGTGCCAGCAGCCAAGATTTGAACCCCACCGGGGAGCTGTTTTTT
CASSQDLNPTGELFF
>.|.|TRBV12-3/TRBV12-4|TRBJ2-3
TGTGCCAGCAGTTTAAGAGGTTCGGGATGGGGCACAGATACGCAGTATTTT
CASSLRGSGWGTDTQYF
>TRBD2|.|TRBV29-1|TRBJ2-5
TGCAGCGTTAGGGCTAGCGGGAGGAATTTTCCGGAGACCCAGTACTTC
CSVRASGRNFPETQYF
>.|many|TRBV29-1|TRBJ2-3
TGCAGCGTTTTGAAAGGTCCAGATACGCAGTATTTT
CSVLKGPDTQYF
>TRBD1|.|TRBV4-2|TRBJ2-7
TGTGCCAGCAGCCAAAGCTACGGGACAGGTGTCTACGAGCAGTACTTC
CASSQSYGTGVYEQYF
>.|few|TRBV6-2/TRBV6-3|TRBJ1-5
TGTGCCAGCGGCAAAGACTATAGCAATCAGCCCCAGCATTTT
CASGKDYSNQPQHF
>TRBD2|.|TRBV6-1|TRBJ2-7
TGTGCCACCGGGACTAGGCAACACGAGCAGTACTTC
CATGTRQHEQYF
>TRBD2|.|TRBV6-1|TRBJ2-5
TGTGCCAGCACCCGAGCGGGAGTGGAGACCCAGTACTTC
CASTRAGVETQYF
>.|.|TRBV5-1|TRBJ2-1
TGCGCCAGCAGCTTGGAACTAGCAACCGATGAGCAGTTCTTC
CASSLELATDEQFF
>TRBD1|.|TRBV6-2/TRBV6-3|TRBJ2-5
TGTGCCAGCGGCCGCCTCTGGACAGGGGCGGAGACCCAGTACTTC
CASGRLWTGAETQYF
>.|.|TRBV5-1|TRBJ2-1
TGCGCCAGCAGCTTGGTGCAGGGTCGCAATGAGCAGTTCTTC
CASSLVQGRNEQFF
>TRBD2|.|TRBV2|TRBJ2-1
TGTGCCCGCAGTTTGGGTCCCCGGAGCGGGAGCCATCGGAATGAGCAGTTCTTC
CARSLGPRSGSHRNEQFF
>.|.|TRBV10-3|TRBJ2-3
TGTGCCATCAGTGATCCCGTCCTTAAGGATACGCAGTATTTT
CAISDPVLKDTQYF
>.|few|TRBV20-1|TRBJ2-7
TGCAGTGCTATTCAATCATTTTCGGGCGAGCAGTACTTC
CSAIQSFSGEQYF
>.|few|TRBV5-1|TRBJ1-1
TGCGCCAGCAGCTTGGTGGGAGTACGCACTGAAGCTTTCTTT
CASSLVGVRTEAFF
>.|.|TRBV6-5|TRBJ2-1
TGTGCCAGCAGTTATGATACGGACGGCAATGAGCAGTTCTTC
CASSYDTDGNEQFF
>.|.|TRBV27|TRBJ2-1
TGTGCCAGCAGTCACCGTCCGGAGAGGGCTGAGCAGTTCTTC
CASSHRPERAEQFF
>.|.|TRBV20-1|TRBJ2-1
TGCAGTGCTATTCGCGACAATGAGCAGTTCTTC
CSAIRDNEQFF
>.|.|TRBV5-6|TRBJ2-1
TGTGCCAGCAGCTTGAGTCCCCCAGAGTCCTACAATGAGCAGTTCTTC
CASSLSPPESYNEQFF
>.|few|TRBV12-3/TRBV12-4|TRBJ1-5
TGTGCCAGCAGTCCCCGTCACAATCAGCCCCAGCATTTT
CASSPRHNQPQHF
>.|few|TRBV10-3|TRBJ2-1
TGTGCCGCCTCGATTAGCTCCTACAATGAGCAGTTCTTC
CAASISSYNEQFF
>TRBD1|.|TRBV10-2|TRBJ2-7
TGCGCCAGCAGTGAGCCTGCCGGGACAGGGGACGGTTACGAGCAGTACTTC
CASSEPAGTGDGYEQYF
>TRBD2|.|TRBV5-1|TRBJ2-1
TGCGCCACTAGCGGGGGGGCCGGGTTGAATGAGCAGTTCTTC
CATSGGAGLNEQFF
>.|few|TRBV6-2/TRBV6-3|TRBJ2-7
TGTGCCAGCCAGGCCAGCTCCTACGAGCAGTACTTC
CASQASSYEQYF
>.|.|TRBV28|TRBJ1-2
TGTGCCAGCAGTTTAAATCGCAGGGTCGATGGCTACACCTTC
CASSLNRRVDGYTF
>.|.|TRBV10-3|TRBJ2-2
TGTGCCATCGGTTCTCCAGGGGCGAACACCGGGGAGCTGTTTTTT
CAIGSPGANTGELFF
>TRBD2|few|TRBV11-2|TRBJ2-1
TGTGCCAGCAGCCGGGGGGGTGTTTACAATGAGCAGTTCTTC
CASSRGGVYNEQFF
>.|many|TRBV10-1|TRBJ2-1
TGCGCCAGCAGCTTAGCCCAAGGTAATGAGCAGTTCTTC
CASSLAQGNEQFF
>.|few|TRBV3-1|TRBJ1-1
TGTGCCAGCAGCCCCCAGGCACCGAACCGGGCTGAAGCTTTCTTT
CASSPQAPNRAEAFF
>TRBD1|.|TRBV5-5|TRBJ2-7
TGTGCCAGCAGCCAATACCACAGGGGCTCCTACGAGCAGTACTTC
CASSQYHRGSYEQYF
>.|few|TRBV10-3|TRBJ1-2
TGTGCCATCAGGGGAGAAAATAGGAATAACTATGGCTACACCTTC
CAIRGENRNNYGYTF
>.|once|TRBV24-1|TRBJ2-3
TGTGCCACCAGTGATGCCGGGACATGGGGCACAGATACGCAGTATTTT
CATSDAGTWGTDTQYF
>.|few|TRBV12-3/TRBV12-4|TRBJ2-5
TGTGCCAGCAGTTTATGGAACACAGTGGCCCAGTACTTC
CASSLWNTVAQYF
>TRBD2|.|TRBV29-1|TRBJ2-1
TGCAGCCGGGAGGGCCTTAGGTATGAGCAGTTCTTC
CSREGLRYEQFF
>TRBD2|.|TRBV9|TRBJ2-3
TGTGCCAGCAGCGTAGGACTAGCGGGATTTGGGGATACGCAGTATTTT
CASSVGLAGFGDTQYF
>.|many|TRBV29-1|TRBJ2-5
TGCAGCGTTGACAGCTTAGAAGAGACCCAGTACTTC
CSVDSLEETQYF
>TRBD1|few|TRBV12-3/TRBV12-4|TRBJ1-6
TGTGCCAGCAAAAAAGACAGGGCTTCTAATTCACCCCTCCACTTT
CASKKDRASNSPLHF
>.|.|TRBV12-3/TRBV12-4|TRBJ2-1
TGTGCCAGCAGTTTTACCAAGGGGGATCCCCACAATGAGCAGTTCTTC
CASSFTKGDPHNEQFF
>.|few|TRBV24-1|TRBJ1-1
TGTGCCACCAGTGATTTCACAGGGAGGGTTTTCTTT
CATSDFTGRVFF
>.|.|TRBV2|TRBJ2-7
TGTGCCAGCAGTGAACTAGGGGAGCAGTACTTC
CASSELGEQYF
>TRBD2|.|TRBV12-3/TRBV12-4|TRBJ2-3
TGTGCCAGCAGCCCCGGACTAGTAGGCACAGATACGCAGTATTTT
CASSPGLVGTDTQYF